This T cell receptor beta chain was identified in a study of OX40 agonist ivuxolimab in advanced cancers. As for the study in general: Ivuxolimab, an agonist antibody against OX40 (CD134), was given to patients. Study-level points and caveats: At 0.1 to 3.0 mg/kg and by week 6, CD4+ and CD8+ T cells in the blood had expanded clonally. Partial responders treated at 0.1-3.0 mg/kg exhibited clonal expansion among the lowest measured.

Repertoires were generated with immunoSEQ multiplex PCR, while TCRdb's copy carries only in-frame clones and drops some. The table records more than 60,000 clones, approximately 84% of them present only once. Samples were taken at baseline and on day 1 of cycles 4 and 7. Notes on this clone: What it binds is not known.

The ends were cut back, 0 bases at V and 2 bases at J, with 4 bases in the middle. Germline CDR1 SGHDN, CDR2 FVKESK. The length of the CDR3 is 14 residues. Sequencing was performed on CD4+ or CD8+ T cells sorted from blood, taken in a trial of the OX40 agonist ivuxolimab. The chain uses TRBV14 and TRBJ2-2; D not resolved. The TCR sequence derives from an adult with an advanced solid tumor such as melanoma, head and neck, liver or kidney cancer. The CDR3 spells CASSQDFNTGELFF. CDR3 coding DNA: TGTGCCAGCAGCCAAGATTTCAACACCGGGGAGCTGTTTTTT.